The 18 T cell receptor beta chains reported below all come from one sample, sequenced in a study of blood T cells in healthy people across ages. For the second PCR, which ran for about 6 to 11 cycles, a sample-barcoded 5' primer and a J-beta primer mix were used. MiXCR was run by TCRdb on the 5' RACE reads, yielding one entry per CDR3 protein. The sample includes approximately 680,000 distinct CDR3 sequences, about a third of them seen just once. Sequencing input: blood. These receptor sequences come from a woman of 80 years or more in good health.

About this clonotype: Just one base apart from a much larger clone, this may be a read error. This chain connects TRBV5-6 to TRBJ2-5; D gene unclear. The CDR3 is 15 residues long. Germline CDR1 SGHDT, CDR2 YYEEEE. V was cut by 4 bases and J by 11 bases, with 24 bases left in between. The CDR3 protein is CASSPTWQQLYEQYF. The CDR3 nucleotides read TGTGCCAGCAGCCCCACCTGGCAACAGTTGTATGAGCAGTACTTC.

The chain has TRBV7-9 and TRBJ2-6; TRBD1 agrees at 10 bases. The germline V gene encodes CDR1 SEHNR and CDR2 FQNEAQ (reference sequence). The V segment lost 3 bases and the J segment 4 bases; nucleotides outside the gene matches: 6. The CDR3 runs 17 residues. CDR3 sequence: CASSLNDRGRGANVLTF. CDR3 in DNA: TGTGCCAGCAGCTTGAACGACAGGGGGCGCGGGGCCAACGTCCTGACTTTC.

This clonotype was recorded only once. V is TRBV9 and J is TRBJ2-1; D gene ambiguous. With 4 bases removed from V and 2 bases from J, the gap between germline ends came to 19 bases. Germline CDR1 and CDR2: SGDLS and YYNGEE. The CDR3 has 17 amino acids. CDR3 region: CASSPSSRATTYNEQFF. The DNA for the CDR3 is TGTGCCAGCAGCCCCAGCAGTCGGGCAACAACCTACAATGAGCAGTTCTTC.

This clonotype was observed at least ten times. V gene TRBV27 combines with J gene TRBJ1-2; D remains unclear. Looked up from germline, CDR1 is MNHEY and CDR2 is SMNVEV (reference sequence). The CDR3 loop spans 15 amino acids. Trimming pared 5 bases from V and 6 bases from J, leaving 19 bases between. CDR3 amino acids: CASSRAPLSSDGYTF. The CDR3 region has the DNA TGTGCCAGCAGTCGTGCGCCACTCTCTAGCGATGGCTACACCTTC.

This clonotype showed up many times. This chain connects TRBV7-2 to TRBJ2-4; D is perhaps TRBD1 (6 bases). CDR1 is SGHTA and CDR2 is FQGNSA in the germline V gene. V shed 3 bases and J shed 6 bases, with 12 bases lying between them. The length of the CDR3 is 14 residues. CDR3 DNA: TGTGCCAGCAGCTTGGGACACTCCTCAAACATTCAGTACTTC. Translated, it gives CASSLGHSSNIQYF.

The chain employs TRBV5-1 and TRBJ2-1, with 9 nucleotides matching TRBD1. CDR1 SGHRS and CDR2 YFSETQ come from the germline V gene. CDR3 length equals 14 residues. The V and J ends lost 6 bases and 4 bases, in that order; junction bases with no gene match: 5. CDR3 in DNA: TGCGCCAGCACCACAGGGGGCGGTTACAATGAGCAGTTCTTC. Protein sequence: CASTTGGGYNEQFF. The variable domain in full, completed from reference TRBV5-1 and TRBJ2-1, reads KAGVTQTPRYLIKTRGQQVTLSCSPISGHRSVSWYQQTPGQGLQFLFEYFSETQRNKGNFPGRFSGRQFSNSRSEMNVSTLELGDSALYLCASTTGGGYNEQFFGPGTRLTVL.

Notes on this clonotype: Given a much more abundant clone one base away, this may be a read error. CDR3 sequence: CASSHDFQGTRGNQPQHF. As DNA, the CDR3 is TGCGCCAGCAGCCATGATTTTCAGGGGACGCGAGGCAATCAGCCCCAGCATTTT. The V call is TRBV4-1, the J call TRBJ1-5; the D gene is possibly TRBD1 (6 bases). The CDR3 is made up of 18 amino acids. CDR1 is MGHRA and CDR2 is YSYEKL in the germline V gene. V was clipped by 3 bases and J by 2 bases, with 20 bases between them.

This clonotype was picked up many times. The chain uses TRBV7-8 and TRBJ2-5; perhaps TRBD2 as D (5 bases). Germline assignment: CDR1 SGHVS and CDR2 FQNEAQ. Trimming took 3 bases from V and 4 from J, leaving 15 bases between them. This CDR3 has 15 residues. The CDR3: CASSLAGRSGETQYF. The CDR3 region has the DNA TGTGCCAGCAGCTTGGCTGGGCGAAGCGGAGAGACCCAGTACTTC.

The chain employs TRBV9 and TRBJ1-1; 10 positions match TRBD1. The CDR3 covers 15 residues. V was pared by 0 bases and J by 3 bases, with 2 bases of the junction left unmatched. In germline, CDR1 is SGDLS, CDR2 YYNGEE. CDR3 DNA: TGTGCCAGCAGCGTAGGAGGACAGGGGGACACTGAAGCTTTCTTT. Protein product: CASSVGGQGDTEAFF.

Ten or more counts support this clonotype. The chain has TRBV5-1 and TRBJ2-3; D may be TRBD1 or TRBD2 (6 bases each). The CDR3 extends over 18 amino acids. CDR1 is SGHRS and CDR2 is YFSETQ in the germline V gene. With 4 bases removed from V and 0 bases from J, the gap between germline ends came to 21 bases. The CDR3 nucleotides are TGCGCCAGCAGCCCCCGTTCCAGGCGGGACATCAGCACAGATACGCAGTATTTT. Its translation is CASSPRSRRDISTDTQYF.

The chain uses TRBV7-2 and TRBJ2-1, with 9 bases aligning to TRBD2. This CDR3 is built from 16 residues. The V gene's germline CDR1 is SGHTA and CDR2 FQGNSA. The V segment lost 5 bases and the J segment 5 bases; nucleotides outside the gene matches: 10. CDR3 nucleotides: TGTACCAGCAGCACCCGACTAGCGGAAGGAGACAATGAGCAGTTCTTC. Its translation is CTSSTRLAEGDNEQFF.

In this sample, this clonotype turned up many times. The gene calls are TRBV20-1 and TRBJ1-4, with TRBD1 identical over 10 bases. CDR3 length: 15 residues. J was trimmed by 7 bases and V by 6 bases; bases with no gene match: 11. Germline lookup yields CDR1 DFQATT and CDR2 SNEGSKA (reference sequence). The CDR3 sequence is CSAKTERDRGEKLFF. As DNA, the CDR3 is TGCAGTGCCAAAACAGAACGGGACAGGGGTGAAAAACTGTTTTTT.

The CDR3 DNA is TGTGCCAGCAGTTACAGGGGACCTACAACGAACACCGGGGAGCTGTTTTTT. Translation: CASSYRGPTTNTGELFF. V and J are TRBV6-6 and TRBJ2-2; the D call may be TRBD1 or TRBD2 (5 bases each). The V end lost 2 bases, the J end lost 0 bases, and 13 bases lay between the germline ends. The CDR3 is made up of 17 amino acids. Germline V gene lookup returns CDR1 MNHNY and CDR2 SVGAGI (reference sequence).

This clonotype appeared many times. This chain connects TRBV6-1 to TRBJ2-1; 7 positions match TRBD2. Trimming removed 1 base from V and 9 bases from J; junction bases left unmatched: 9. Germline V CDR1 and CDR2: MNHNS, SASEGT. CDR3 length: 15 amino acids. The CDR3 is CASSEGGLPRVEQFF. The CDR3 DNA reads as TGTGCCAGCAGTGAAGGGGGACTACCCCGGGTTGAGCAGTTCTTC.

This chain uses TRBV7-8 with TRBJ1-1; D gene unclear. V lost 0 bases, J lost 8 bases, and 13 bases lay in between. CDR3 length: 14 amino acids. The germline V gene encodes CDR1 SGHVS and CDR2 FQNEAQ. The CDR3 sequence is CASSLAIPNPEAFF. CDR3 nucleotide sequence: TGTGCCAGCAGCTTAGCTATCCCCAATCCCGAAGCTTTCTTT.

Remarks on this clonotype: Since a much larger clone is just one base distant, this may be a read error. V and J are TRBV7-2 and TRBJ2-4; a weak D match, TRBD2 (5 bases). Germline V gene sequence: CDR1 SGHTA, CDR2 FQGNSA. The CDR3 runs 16 residues. CDR3 sequence: CASSQGPGIAKNIQDF. CDR3 in DNA: TGTGCCAGCAGCCAAGGCCCGGGGATAGCCAAAAACATTCAGGACTTC.

This clonotype was seen many times. The V and J genes are TRBV20-1 and TRBJ1-2, with a possible D match to TRBD1 (6 bases). CDR1 and CDR2 from the germline V gene are DFQATT and SNEGSKA (reference sequence). The CDR3 loop spans 11 amino acids. CDR3 amino acids: CQLRGSDGYTF. In DNA, the CDR3 is TGCCAACTCAGGGGAAGCGATGGCTACACCTTC.

Note on this clonotype: This may be a read error: a much more frequent sequence differs by one nucleotide. The rearrangement joins TRBV4-1 to TRBJ1-2; D unresolved. Germline assignment: CDR1 MGHRA and CDR2 YSYEKL. The CDR3 is 15 residues long. The CDR3 loop reads CTSSQEVPPESGYTF. The DNA of the CDR3 is TGCACCAGCAGCCAAGAGGTTCCCCCGGAGAGTGGCTACACCTTC.